This T cell receptor (beta chain) was sequenced in a study of a mutant IDH1 vaccine in newly diagnosed glioma (dated by TCRdb to about 2021). Concerning the study at large: Patients received eight vaccinations in weeks 1, 3, 5, 7, 11, 15, 19 and 23, corresponding to visits V03 through V10. In the chemotherapy-containing groups, vaccination started alongside temozolomide cycles, whereas in patients who had radiotherapy alone it started 4-6 weeks after radiotherapy. Of the roughly 30 treated patients, 62.5% were male and approximately 40% were female, and a mean age of roughly 40 years was recorded. Prior to enrollment, standard therapy consisting of radiotherapy alone, temozolomide alone, or radiochemotherapy with temozolomide had been administered to patients, with the combination being received by most patients. Six visits were used for peripheral blood collection: V03 (baseline), V05, V07, V10, V12 and V13. Longitudinal TCRB deep sequencing was performed for 25 to 30 treated patients wherever samples were available for exploratory analyses. Summary of the overall study and its limitations: Availability determined which PBMC samples were chosen for TCRB deep sequencing. Across multiple MHC alleles, vaccine-induced immune responses were seen in more than 80% of patients. Pseudoprogression appeared unrelated to alterations in the top peripheral T cell clonotypes detected by TCRB sequencing. The authors noted that analyses of patient blood samples could not be reproduced because of sample limitations.

The label giving this sample's time point can be read as: week 11, during vaccination. Each vaccine dose, consisting of 300 ug of a 20-mer mutant IDH1 peptide in Montanide, was administered subcutaneously with topical imiquimod. All donors had newly diagnosed IDH1-mutant astrocytomas of WHO grade 3 or 4 that showed loss of nuclear ATRX. The samples were drawn from NOA16, a multicentre, single-arm, open-label phase I trial in Germany that tested a mutant IDH1 peptide vaccine in humans for the first time. Genomic DNA for TCRB sequencing was extracted from EDTA blood using the DNeasy Blood and Tissue Kit. Preparation of the library involved the immunoSEQ multiplex PCR assay. The hsTCRB Kit was used according to the manufacturer's protocol to amplify rearranged TCR beta chain sequences. Sequencing of TCRB libraries was carried out on an Illumina MiSeq. The published analysis was carried out like this. The kit vendor's proprietary platform handled demultiplexing, trimming and gene mapping. Entries here come from immuneACCESS through TCRdb and include only in-frame sequences with V and J called. Some clones fail to appear in such tables; in the studies checked, an unresolved V gene covers under half of the shortfall, and the cause of the remainder is unknown. That table furnishes V, J and clone size, whereas the DNA furnished D and trimming. Within this sample are fewer than 30,000 clones, with 60% to 80% of them counted one time only. The top ten hold approximately 10% of the sample.

CDR1 LGHNT and CDR2 FRNRAP are derived from the germline V gene. V drops 8 bases and J drops 0 bases, leaving 8 bases in between. The CDR3 sequence holds 13 residues, the cysteine and phenylalanine included. Only the CDR3 part of the read is kept: 39 bases, read in frame from the first base. As for this clone: The specificity of this receptor is unknown. No quality values exist for individual bases; no much larger clone is one base distant.

This TCR derives from a woman aged 18-29 years with glioma. The material was PBMCs, obtained from a glioma patient whose treatment included an IDH1 peptide vaccine. The chain joins TRBV12-5 to TRBJ1-5; TRBD1 is a possible D gene, resting on 6 matching bases. The nucleotides are TGTGCTAGTCACAGGGATAGCAATCAGCCCCAGCATTTT. This translates into CASHRDSNQPQHF. The CDR3 plus the reference TRBV12-5 and TRBJ1-5 genes for the other parts give the full variable domain: DARVTQTPRHKVTEMGQEVTMRCQPILGHNTVFWYRQTMMQGLELLAYFRNRAPLDDSGMPKDRFSAEMPDATLATLKIQPSEPRDSAVYFCASHRDSNQPQHFGDGTRLSIL.